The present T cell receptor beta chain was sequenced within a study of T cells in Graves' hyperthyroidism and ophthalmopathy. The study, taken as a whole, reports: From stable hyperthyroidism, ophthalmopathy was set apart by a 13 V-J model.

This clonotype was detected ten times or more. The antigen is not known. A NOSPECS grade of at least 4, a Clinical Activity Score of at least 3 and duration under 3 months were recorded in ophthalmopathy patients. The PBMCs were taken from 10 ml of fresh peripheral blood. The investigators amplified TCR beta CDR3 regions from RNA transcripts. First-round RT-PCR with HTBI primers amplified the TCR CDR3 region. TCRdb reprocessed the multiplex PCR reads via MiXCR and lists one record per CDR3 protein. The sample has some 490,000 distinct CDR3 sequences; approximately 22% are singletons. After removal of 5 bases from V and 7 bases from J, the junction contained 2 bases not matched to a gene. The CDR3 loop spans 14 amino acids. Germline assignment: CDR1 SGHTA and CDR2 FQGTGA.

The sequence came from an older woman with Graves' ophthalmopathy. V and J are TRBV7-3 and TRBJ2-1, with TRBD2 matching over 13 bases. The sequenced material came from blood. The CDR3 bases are TGTGCCAGCAGCACGGGACTAGCGGGAAATGAGCAGTTCTTC. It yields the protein CASSTGLAGNEQFF.